A selection of T cell receptor beta chains follows, all from one sample in a study of blood T cell repertoires in COVID-19. This table comes from immunoSEQ multiplex PCR, and its TCRdb copy is limited to in-frame clones, with some not included. The sample shows under 200,000 clones, approximately 90% of them seen only once. The source material was peripheral blood. All receptors derive from a man aged 60 to 75 with acute or convalescent COVID-19. CDR3s leave out the opening cysteine and the closing phenylalanine or tryptophan. Each record gives: CDR3 protein, clone size, V gene, D gene, J gene. The D gene is left open where the match is weak. Clone size is not always given. Where it is, it says once, few, many or a class for expanded clones.

cdr3_aa: ASSPDRALGYT
clone_size: -
v_call: TRBV18
d_call: TRBD1
j_call: TRBJ1-2

cdr3_aa: ASRNSYQETQY
clone_size: -
v_call: TRBV5-1
d_call: -
j_call: TRBJ2-5

cdr3_aa: ASRSRGRGEKLF
clone_size: -
v_call: TRBV6-5
d_call: TRBD1
j_call: TRBJ1-4

cdr3_aa: ASSRQTLRNQPQH
clone_size: -
v_call: TRBV2
d_call: -
j_call: TRBJ1-5

cdr3_aa: ASSLTLVSSSGNTIY
clone_size: -
v_call: TRBV7-3
d_call: -
j_call: TRBJ1-3

cdr3_aa: ASQGGAYNEQF
clone_size: -
v_call: TRBV5-4
d_call: -
j_call: TRBJ2-1

cdr3_aa: ASSYLVSGRASEQF
clone_size: -
v_call: TRBV6-2/TRBV6-3
d_call: TRBD2
j_call: TRBJ2-1

cdr3_aa: ASSVGRGYT
clone_size: few
v_call: TRBV2
d_call: -
j_call: TRBJ1-2

cdr3_aa: ASSYKLYYGYT
clone_size: once
v_call: TRBV6-6
d_call: -
j_call: TRBJ1-2

cdr3_aa: ASSEAQTLQETQY
clone_size: -
v_call: TRBV6-1
d_call: -
j_call: TRBJ2-5

cdr3_aa: ASSQYAGAGSTEAF
clone_size: once
v_call: TRBV18
d_call: -
j_call: TRBJ1-1

cdr3_aa: AISEQGYTGELF
clone_size: once
v_call: TRBV10-3
d_call: -
j_call: TRBJ2-2

cdr3_aa: ASSWVVTAGGYT
clone_size: -
v_call: TRBV19
d_call: -
j_call: TRBJ1-2

cdr3_aa: SSVGQGPSEQY
clone_size: -
v_call: TRBV29-1
d_call: -
j_call: TRBJ2-7

cdr3_aa: ATGAGADYGYT
clone_size: -
v_call: TRBV27
d_call: -
j_call: TRBJ1-2

cdr3_aa: ASSLRTDDTQY
clone_size: -
v_call: TRBV7-8
d_call: -
j_call: TRBJ2-3

cdr3_aa: ASSLAQISEAF
clone_size: -
v_call: TRBV5-1
d_call: -
j_call: TRBJ1-1

cdr3_aa: ATSDFNLGQGNNEQF
clone_size: -
v_call: TRBV24-1
d_call: TRBD1
j_call: TRBJ2-1

cdr3_aa: ASSLALAHEQF
clone_size: -
v_call: TRBV5-1
d_call: -
j_call: TRBJ2-1

cdr3_aa: ASSSRRDFSYEQY
clone_size: -
v_call: TRBV5-4
d_call: -
j_call: TRBJ2-7

cdr3_aa: ASSLYSTDTQY
clone_size: -
v_call: TRBV11-3
d_call: -
j_call: TRBJ2-3

cdr3_aa: ASSPGTEYNEQF
clone_size: -
v_call: TRBV19
d_call: TRBD1
j_call: TRBJ2-1

cdr3_aa: ASAGGTYEQY
clone_size: -
v_call: TRBV28
d_call: -
j_call: TRBJ2-7

cdr3_aa: ASSAGTGLNSPLH
clone_size: -
v_call: TRBV3-1/TRBV3-2
d_call: TRBD1
j_call: TRBJ1-6

cdr3_aa: ASSLYVTGGNEQF
clone_size: -
v_call: TRBV7-6
d_call: TRBD2
j_call: TRBJ2-1

cdr3_aa: ASSFKGGGEGEAF
clone_size: -
v_call: TRBV7-6
d_call: -
j_call: TRBJ1-1

cdr3_aa: ASTSYEGDQPQH
clone_size: -
v_call: TRBV19
d_call: -
j_call: TRBJ1-5

cdr3_aa: ASSTGDPNQPQH
clone_size: -
v_call: TRBV19
d_call: -
j_call: TRBJ1-5

cdr3_aa: ASSDYGRGAPGEQY
clone_size: -
v_call: TRBV6-1
d_call: TRBD2
j_call: TRBJ2-7

cdr3_aa: ASSLEGALRETQY
clone_size: -
v_call: TRBV7-9
d_call: TRBD1
j_call: TRBJ2-5

cdr3_aa: SVDVTRSGNTIY
clone_size: -
v_call: TRBV29-1
d_call: -
j_call: TRBJ1-3

cdr3_aa: ASSPQGVNTEAF
clone_size: -
v_call: TRBV7-3
d_call: -
j_call: TRBJ1-1

cdr3_aa: ATDNYNEQF
clone_size: -
v_call: TRBV2
d_call: -
j_call: TRBJ2-1

cdr3_aa: ASSFPRQGNEKLF
clone_size: -
v_call: TRBV3-1/TRBV3-2
d_call: TRBD1
j_call: TRBJ1-4

cdr3_aa: AISVRNNSPLH
clone_size: once
v_call: TRBV10-3
d_call: -
j_call: TRBJ1-6

cdr3_aa: ASRREPNQPQH
clone_size: -
v_call: TRBV12-3/TRBV12-4
d_call: -
j_call: TRBJ1-5

cdr3_aa: ASSRGLSGQPQH
clone_size: -
v_call: TRBV19
d_call: -
j_call: TRBJ1-5

cdr3_aa: ASSPGGPVGEKLF
clone_size: -
v_call: TRBV18
d_call: -
j_call: TRBJ1-4

cdr3_aa: ASSPDFGRGTDTQY
clone_size: -
v_call: TRBV11-2
d_call: -
j_call: TRBJ2-3

cdr3_aa: ASSQIGGGSSPEQY
clone_size: -
v_call: TRBV3-1/TRBV3-2
d_call: TRBD2
j_call: TRBJ2-7

cdr3_aa: ASSMWDRRTEAF
clone_size: -
v_call: TRBV19
d_call: TRBD1
j_call: TRBJ1-1

cdr3_aa: ASSELPLSGGGETQY
clone_size: -
v_call: TRBV25-1
d_call: -
j_call: TRBJ2-5

cdr3_aa: ASSLTAGDINEQF
clone_size: -
v_call: TRBV27
d_call: TRBD2
j_call: TRBJ2-1

cdr3_aa: ASSLYRGGETQY
clone_size: -
v_call: TRBV7-2
d_call: TRBD1
j_call: TRBJ2-5

cdr3_aa: SAGDSLYSPLH
clone_size: -
v_call: TRBV29-1
d_call: -
j_call: TRBJ1-6

cdr3_aa: ASSPARDNEAF
clone_size: once
v_call: TRBV18
d_call: -
j_call: TRBJ1-1

cdr3_aa: ASSLFRESPLH
clone_size: few
v_call: TRBV7-3
d_call: -
j_call: TRBJ1-6

cdr3_aa: ASSLRGEAF
clone_size: -
v_call: TRBV5-1
d_call: -
j_call: TRBJ1-1

cdr3_aa: ASRAGSSSYNEQF
clone_size: -
v_call: TRBV2
d_call: -
j_call: TRBJ2-1

cdr3_aa: ASSLTGTGNTEAF
clone_size: -
v_call: TRBV5-1
d_call: TRBD1
j_call: TRBJ1-1